Shown below are 6 T cell receptor beta chains from a single sample sequenced in a study of cytomegalovirus exposure and HLA in healthy donors. 13 Jbeta primers and 60 Vbeta primers were used for the PCR. Produced via immunoSEQ multiplex PCR; TCRdb's table is partial and in-frame only. Here the sample spans 100,000 to 150,000 clones, 77% being singletons. The sequenced sample consisted of PBMCs. These receptors all stem from a male donor in good health and CMV-seropositive.

The rearrangement links TRBV10-3 to TRBJ1-5, with 10 positions matching TRBD1. The germline V gene has CDR1 ENHRY and CDR2 SYGVKD. Trimming removed 4 bases from V and 5 bases from J; junction bases left unmatched: 2. CDR3 size: 14 residues. This CDR3 is CAISGDRGDQPQHF. In nucleotides, the CDR3 is TGTGCCATCAGTGGGGACAGGGGTGATCAGCCCCAGCATTTT.

The chain has TRBV10-3 and TRBJ2-7, with a possible D match to TRBD1 (6 bases). This CDR3 is built from 15 residues. Germline loops: CDR1 ENHRY, CDR2 SYGVKD. V lost 0 bases, J lost 2 bases, and 11 bases lay in between. The CDR3: CAISESPDRPYEQYF. The CDR3, as DNA: TGTGCCATCAGTGAGTCGCCCGACAGGCCCTACGAGCAGTACTTC.

This clone was detected many times. Different DNA sequences within this sample yield the same CDR3. This chain uses TRBV6-5 with TRBJ2-7, with D perhaps matching TRBD1 (6 bases). The CDR3 has 15 residues. Per the germline V gene, CDR1 is MNHEY and CDR2 is SVGAGI. Trimming took 0 bases from V and 1 from J, leaving 10 bases between them. The CDR3, as DNA: TGTGCCAGCAGTTACTCGGCAGGGGAGTCCTACGAGCAGTACTTC. Its protein is CASSYSAGESYEQYF.

The chain carries TRBV11-2 and TRBJ2-7; 8 bases match TRBD1. CDR3 length: 13 residues. V was clipped by 6 bases and J by 7 bases; unmatched bases: 8. Germline V gene data show CDR1 as SGHAT and CDR2 as FQNNGV. The DNA for the CDR3 is TGTGCCAGCAGATACGCCGGGACAGGAGAGCAGTACTTC. This translates into CASRYAGTGEQYF.

This chain links TRBV2 with TRBJ1-5, with unresolved D. Germline-derived CDR1 and CDR2 are SNHLY and FYNNEI. This CDR3 comprises 14 residues. Between the trimmed V and J ends, which lost 7 bases and 1 base, there was a span of 11 bases. The CDR3 coding sequence is TGTGCCAGCATGGAACGACTAAGCAATCAGCCCCAGCATTTT. Protein product: CASMERLSNQPQHF.

V is TRBV18 and J is TRBJ1-3; no clear D. Germline V lookup: CDR1 KGHSH, CDR2 LQKENI. Between the trimmed V and J ends, which lost 3 bases and 0 bases, there was a span of 9 bases. The CDR3 is made up of 15 amino acids. CDR3 DNA sequence: TGTGCCAGCTCACCCCTCCAGAACTCTGGAAACACCATATATTTT. Translation gives CASSPLQNSGNTIYF.